This TCR beta chain was documented in a study of technical replicates of blood from a handful of donors. The repertoire was sequenced with immunoSEQ multiplex PCR; TCRdb's copy has only in-frame clones and lacks some. The table lists almost 90,000 clones, around 95% of them singletons, with 0.34% in the top ten. There are 15 residues in the CDR3. Trimming at V came to 4 bases and at J to 3 bases, leaving 6 bases not matched to a gene. Per the germline V gene, CDR1 is MDHEN and CDR2 is SYDVKM. This chain joins TRBV28 and TRBJ2-7, with 10 positions matching TRBD1. This TCR derives from a human donor in good health. Sequencing was carried out using T cells isolated from PBMCs. The CDR3 DNA follows: TGTGCCAGCAGTTCGCCGGGACAGGGGAACTACGAGCAGTACTTC. This codes for CASSSPGQGNYEQYF.